The T cell receptor beta chain under discussion was sequenced for a study of memory CD4+ T cells and cytomegalovirus serostatus. The overall study: Healthy Belgian adult donors included about nine CMV-positive and some 24 CMV-negative people.

TCRdb's table, derived via immunoSEQ multiplex PCR, lists solely in-frame clones and lacks some. The data contain about 62,000 clones, about 76% of them singletons. The CDR3 is 16 residues long. V lost 3 bases and J lost 2, with 12 bases in between. The germline V gene encodes CDR1 SGHTS and CDR2 YDEGEE. Single viable CD3+CD4+CD8-CD45RO+ cells were sorted as the memory CD4+ T cells. Serostatus was set by detecting CMV pp150, pp28, p38, p52 IgG. This rearrangement joins TRBV5-8 to TRBJ2-6; possibly TRBD1 for D (5 bases). This clonotype was sampled from an adult in good health and CMV-seropositive. The specimen was memory CD4+ T cells from blood. The CDR3 reads CASSSKYRTGANVLTF. CDR3 coding DNA: TGTGCCAGCAGCTCTAAATACAGGACTGGGGCCAACGTCCTGACTTTC.